This T cell receptor beta chain was recovered during a study of Tregs in tolerant kidney transplant recipients. For this clone: Its antigen is unidentified.

Measured with immunoSEQ multiplex PCR; TCRdb has only the in-frame clones, and not every one. The sample contains some 250,000 clones, around 82% of which appear only once. General study points: Validation in larger populations is needed because few patients were studied. Biological reproducibility was not directly addressed, but technical replication error appeared minimal.

CD4+CD25+CD127- Tregs, CD4+CD25- non-Tregs, CD4 and CD8 cells were sorted. The CDR3 length is 12 residues. From germline, CDR1 is SGHKS and CDR2 YYEKEE (reference sequence). V was trimmed by 0 bases and J by 5 bases, leaving 4 bases between them. This TCR came from a human donor in good health. The source material was CD4+ T cells from blood. This rearrangement joins TRBV5-5 to TRBJ2-3; D call uncertain. The CDR3 reads CASSLGRDTQYF. CDR3 DNA: TGTGCCAGCAGCTTGGGCAGAGATACGCAGTATTTT.